These 29 T cell receptor beta chains were all obtained from the same sample, sequenced in a study of T-cell memory formation after mild COVID-19. TCRdb reanalysed the 5' RACE reads using MiXCR and keeps one entry per CDR3 protein. The sample has 200,000 or so distinct CDR3 sequences; around 16% are singletons. Sequenced input: PBMCs or a T cell subset sorted from them (not recorded which). The receptors shown here come from an adult woman who had mild COVID-19 (a few samples of this study predate the infection). Cell type and time point are not known.

This clonotype was observed a handful of times. The chain employs TRBV2 and TRBJ1-5; 9 bases map to TRBD1. This CDR3 has 14 amino acids. Germline assignment: CDR1 SNHLY and CDR2 FYNNEI. J was trimmed by 5 bases and V by 4 bases; bases with no gene match: 3. CDR3 bases: TGTGCCAGCAGTGCTGACAGGGGGTATCAGCCCCAGCATTTT. Translating it yields CASSADRGYQPQHF.

V gene TRBV5-1 combines with J gene TRBJ2-3; D gene unclear. Trimming took off 2 bases at V and 2 bases at J, with 12 bases between the two ends. The CDR3 length is 15 residues. CDR1 and CDR2 from the germline V gene are SGHRS and YFSETQ. This CDR3 is CASSFWADFTDTQYF. In nucleotides, the CDR3 is TGCGCCAGCAGCTTTTGGGCGGATTTCACAGATACGCAGTATTTT.

V is TRBV19 and J is TRBJ2-1; 15 bases map to TRBD2. The J segment lost 7 bases and the V segment lost 9 bases, leaving 10 bases of the junction unmatched. The CDR3 is made up of 16 amino acids. The germline V gene has CDR1 LNHDA and CDR2 SQIVND (reference sequence). Here the CDR3 DNA reads TGTGCCAGCATTCGGACTAGCGGGAGGGGAGGAAATGAGCAGTTCTTC. It is translated as CASIRTSGRGGNEQFF.

This chain joins TRBV12-3 or TRBV12-4 and TRBJ2-3, with a weak D call TRBD2 (5 bases). The germline V and J ends were trimmed by 7 bases and 2 bases, with 22 bases remaining between them. CDR3 length: 17 amino acids. The CDR3 region is CASISRAGGRFTDTQYF. The CDR3 nucleotides are TGTGCCAGCATCTCCCGAGCCGGCGGGCGATTCACAGATACGCAGTATTTT.

A few counts support this clonotype. The chain employs TRBV12-3 or TRBV12-4 and TRBJ2-1; a weak D match, TRBD1 (5 bases). CDR3 length: 16 amino acids. V was shortened by 1 base and J by 6 bases, with 16 bases between the two germline ends. The CDR3, as DNA: TGTGCCAGCAGTTTAGGAGCCGGTCAGGGTGGCAATGAGCAGTTCTTC. This translates into CASSLGAGQGGNEQFF.

This clonotype was counted between two and nine times. V is TRBV20-1 and J is TRBJ2-1, with D perhaps matching TRBD2 (6 bases). V was clipped by 1 base and J by 9 bases, with 16 bases between them. CDR1 is DFQATT and CDR2 is SNEGSKA in the germline V gene (reference sequence). The CDR3 consists of 14 residues. This chain's CDR3 is CSARAGGGNSEQFF. In DNA form, the CDR3 reads TGCAGTGCTAGAGCCGGGGGTGGAAATAGTGAGCAGTTCTTC.

This chain connects TRBV7-2 to TRBJ1-3; 7 bases are a match to TRBD1. The length of the CDR3 is 13 residues. With V trimmed by 5 bases and J by 4 bases, 2 bases remained unmatched. Germline V gene lookup returns CDR1 SGHTA and CDR2 FQGNSA. The CDR3: CASSLGGGNTIYF. In DNA, the CDR3 is TGTGCCAGCAGCCTAGGGGGCGGAAACACCATATATTTT.

The gene calls are TRBV30 and TRBJ2-7; the D is unclear. CDR1 is GTSNPN, CDR2 SVGIG, per germline (reference sequence). The CDR3 is 13 amino acids. Deletions cut 3 bases from V and 6 bases from J, with 15 bases between. This CDR3 reads CAWRPTIAGEQYF. Here the CDR3 DNA reads TGTGCCTGGAGGCCCACTATCGCCGGCGAGCAGTACTTC.

Relative to its sample, this clonotype is medium-sized. CDR3 bases: TGCGCCAGCAACCCCGGGGGATTTTACGAGCAGTACTTC. Its translation: CASNPGGFYEQYF. The chain joins TRBV5-1 to TRBJ2-7; a weak D match, TRBD2 (6 bases). The V gene's germline CDR1 is SGHRS and CDR2 YFSETQ. V was trimmed by 6 bases and J by 4 bases, leaving 14 bases between them. The CDR3 spans 13 residues.

This clonotype was detected only a few times. The chain uses TRBV12-3 or TRBV12-4 and TRBJ2-1; 10 bases map to TRBD2. This CDR3 is 16 amino acids long. V was clipped by 1 base and J by 6 bases; unmatched bases: 6. The CDR3 DNA reads TGTGCCAGCAGTTTAGATACCCTAGCGGGAGTCAATGAGCAGTTCTTC. Its protein is CASSLDTLAGVNEQFF.

V gene TRBV5-5 combines with J gene TRBJ2-2; 8 bases agree with TRBD1. Germline loops: CDR1 SGHKS, CDR2 YYEKEE (reference sequence). The CDR3 totals 16 residues. V dropped 4 bases and J dropped 4; count of bases not matched to a gene: 9. CDR3 bases: TGTGCCAGCAGCGCCGGACAGGGAGCGAGCACCGGGGAGCTGTTTTTT. Translating it yields CASSAGQGASTGELFF. The entire variable domain, with the rest obtained from reference TRBV5-5 and TRBJ2-2, is as follows: DAGVTQSPTHLIKTRGQQVTLRCSPISGHKSVSWYQQVLGQGPQFIFQYYEKEERGRGNFPDRFSARQFPNYSSELNVNALLLGDSALYLCASSAGQGASTGELFFGEGSRLTVL.

This clonotype came up many times. V and J are TRBV19 and TRBJ1-5, with no clear D. CDR1 is LNHDA, CDR2 SQIVND, per germline (reference sequence). The ends were cut back, 5 bases at V and 1 base at J, with 9 bases in the middle. CDR3 length: 14 amino acids. As DNA, the CDR3 is TGTGCCAGTAGTCTCCGTACCAGCAATCAGCCCCAGCATTTT. Amino acid sequence: CASSLRTSNQPQHF.

The genes are TRBV7-2 and TRBJ1-3; D remains unclear. The CDR3 is 13 residues long. Germline CDR1 is SGHTA and CDR2 is FQGNSA. Trimming pared 6 bases from V and 0 bases from J, leaving 6 bases between. CDR3 protein: CASRPSSGNTIYF. The CDR3 DNA reads as TGTGCCAGCAGGCCCTCCTCTGGAAACACCATATATTTT.

The J gene is TRBJ1-2, the V gene TRBV6-6, with 12 bases identical to TRBD1. The germline V gene has CDR1 MNHNY and CDR2 SVGAGI (reference sequence). The V gene end was trimmed by 9 bases and the J gene end by 4 bases; junction bases not matched to a gene: 15. The CDR3 spans 17 residues. The CDR3 DNA is TGTGCCAGTCTGGTCAGAACCGGGACAGGGGGCCCCTATGGCTACACCTTC. Protein: CASLVRTGTGGPYGYTF.

The rearrangement links TRBV18 to TRBJ2-1, with 7 bases matching TRBD1. This CDR3 is built from 14 residues. J lost 7 bases, V lost 2 bases, and 5 bases had no gene match. Germline loops: CDR1 KGHSH, CDR2 LQKENI. The CDR3 DNA reads as TGTGCCAGCTCACCATTATTACAGGGGAATGAGCAGTTCTTC. It is translated as CASSPLLQGNEQFF. The full variable domain, with the rest looked up from reference TRBV18 and TRBJ2-1, is NAGVMQNPRHLVRRRGQEARLRCSPMKGHSHVYWYRQLPEEGLKFMVYLQKENIIDESGMPKERFSAEFPKEGPSILRIQQVVRGDSAAYFCASSPLLQGNEQFFGPGTRLTVL.

Here the CDR3 reads CASSPGTVKLEAFF. CDR3 bases: TGCGCCAGCAGTCCCGGGACAGTCAAACTTGAAGCTTTCTTT. The rearrangement joins TRBV5-1 to TRBJ1-1; 7 bases agree with TRBD1. The CDR3 consists of 14 residues. With V trimmed by 5 bases and J by 7 bases, 11 bases remained unmatched. CDR1 and CDR2 (germline): SGHRS, YFSETQ.

This clonotype was found once. This chain links TRBV6-5 with TRBJ2-3, with TRBD2 matching 7 bases. The V gene end was trimmed by 6 bases and the J gene end by 2 bases; junction bases not matched to a gene: 8. The CDR3 contains 15 residues. Germline-derived CDR1 and CDR2 are MNHEY and SVGAGI. The DNA for the CDR3 is TGTGCCAGCAGCGCTCGGGGAGGGCCCACAGATACGCAGTATTTT. Its protein product is CASSARGGPTDTQYF.

V is TRBV5-1 and J is TRBJ2-5; D unresolved. The CDR3 extends over 14 amino acids. Per the germline V gene, CDR1 is SGHRS and CDR2 is YFSETQ. Trimming stripped 2 bases from V and 5 bases from J, with 13 bases between. The CDR3 bases are TGCGCCAGCAGCTTCCCATCACCGGAGGAGACCCAGTACTTC. Amino acid sequence: CASSFPSPEETQYF.

The rearrangement uses TRBV12-3 or TRBV12-4 and TRBJ1-2, with 7 bases identical to TRBD1. This CDR3 comprises 18 residues. With 3 bases clipped from V and 2 bases from J, the junction kept 15 bases outside the gene matches. In DNA, the CDR3 is TGTGCCAGCAGTTTTAGAGGACAGGCCACGGGGGGAAACTATGGCTACACCTTC. Amino acid sequence: CASSFRGQATGGNYGYTF.

This clonotype was counted between two and nine times. The chain uses TRBV7-2 and TRBJ2-7; D is perhaps TRBD1 (5 bases). V was pared by 4 bases and J by 6 bases, with 13 bases between. Looked up from germline, CDR1 is SGHTA and CDR2 is FQGNSA. The CDR3 has 13 residues. CDR3 coding DNA: TGTGCCAGCAGCTACACCAGGGTGACCGAGCAGTACTTC. It is translated as CASSYTRVTEQYF.

This chain connects TRBV5-5 to TRBJ1-6; the match to TRBD1 covers 8 bases. Trimming took 0 bases from V and 5 from J; bases not matched to a gene: 1. In germline, CDR1 is SGHKS, CDR2 YYEKEE (reference sequence). The CDR3 contains 15 residues. DNA of the CDR3: TGTGCCAGCAGCTTGGCAGGGGGCAATAATTCACCCCTCCACTTT. Amino acids: CASSLAGGNNSPLHF.

This clonotype has a handful of counts. This chain joins TRBV14 and TRBJ2-2, with D possibly TRBD1 on 5 matching bases. The germline V and J ends were trimmed by 0 bases and 6 bases, with 5 bases remaining between them. CDR3 length equals 13 residues. Germline V lookup: CDR1 SGHDN, CDR2 FVKESK. CDR3 coding DNA: TGTGCCAGCAGCCAAGAAGGGGCCGGGGAGCTGTTTTTT. As protein: CASSQEGAGELFF.

The table lists this clonotype with a few counts. The chain recombines TRBV12-3 or TRBV12-4 with TRBJ2-5; 9 nucleotides match TRBD1. The CDR3 has 15 residues. Trimming removed 5 bases from V and 9 bases from J; junction bases left unmatched: 13. The CDR3 DNA sequence: TGTGCCAGCAGTCTGCGGACAGGGGCCTATGAGGCCCAGTACTTC. Residues: CASSLRTGAYEAQYF.

This clonotype was detected a few times. The gene calls are TRBV20-1 and TRBJ2-1, with D perhaps TRBD2 (6 bases). This CDR3 has 14 residues. CDR1 and CDR2 from the germline V gene are DFQATT and SNEGSKA (reference sequence). Trimming cost V 2 bases and J 5 bases, with 13 bases left between them. CDR3 DNA sequence: TGCAGTGCTAGAAGGAGCGGGCTCCACAATGAGCAGTTCTTC. Protein product: CSARRSGLHNEQFF.

The chain is built from TRBV9 and TRBJ1-1, with a possible D match to TRBD1 (6 bases). V lost 0 bases and J 0 bases, leaving 6 bases between the germline ends. Germline CDR1 SGDLS, CDR2 YYNGEE. The CDR3 extends over 14 amino acids. For the CDR3, the DNA is TGTGCCAGCAGCGTAGCAGGGGTGAACACTGAAGCTTTCTTT. It yields the protein CASSVAGVNTEAFF.

This clonotype appeared a few times. The chain employs TRBV7-8 and TRBJ2-1; the match to TRBD2 covers 12 bases. This CDR3 is 16 amino acids long. J was trimmed by 6 bases and V by 5 bases; bases with no gene match: 8. The germline CDR1 and CDR2 sequences are SGHVS and FQNEAQ. The CDR3 DNA sequence: TGTGCCAGCAGCAGACTAATGGGACTAGCGGGCAATGAGCAGTTCTTC. Protein product: CASSRLMGLAGNEQFF.

This clonotype turned up a few times. The chain couples TRBV29-1 to TRBJ1-1, with a tentative D call TRBD1 (5 bases). This CDR3 has 11 amino acids. Germline CDR1 is SQVTM and CDR2 is ANQGSEA. Trimming stripped 4 bases from V and 11 bases from J, with 14 bases between. The CDR3 protein is CSVGLGEGAFF. CDR3 coding DNA: TGCAGCGTTGGTTTGGGGGAAGGGGCTTTCTTT.

The chain carries TRBV4-2 and TRBJ2-3; 8 bases match TRBD2. Germline loops: CDR1 LGHNA, CDR2 YNFKEQ. The CDR3 extends over 15 amino acids. V lost 0 bases to trimming and J lost 4 bases; unmatched junction nucleotides: 3. The CDR3 DNA reads TGTGCCAGCAGCCAAGAATTGACTAGCGCAGATACGCAGTATTTT. This sequence encodes CASSQELTSADTQYF.

This clonotype appeared a few times. The CDR3 here is CASSLVGSGAYNEQFF. The CDR3 coding sequence is TGTGCCAGCAGCTTAGTAGGTAGCGGAGCTTACAATGAGCAGTTCTTC. The rearrangement joins TRBV11-2 to TRBJ2-1, with D perhaps matching TRBD2 (6 bases). The CDR3 sequence is 16 residues long. Per germline, CDR1 SGHAT and CDR2 FQNNGV. V lost 1 base to trimming and J lost 4 bases, with 14 bases between them.